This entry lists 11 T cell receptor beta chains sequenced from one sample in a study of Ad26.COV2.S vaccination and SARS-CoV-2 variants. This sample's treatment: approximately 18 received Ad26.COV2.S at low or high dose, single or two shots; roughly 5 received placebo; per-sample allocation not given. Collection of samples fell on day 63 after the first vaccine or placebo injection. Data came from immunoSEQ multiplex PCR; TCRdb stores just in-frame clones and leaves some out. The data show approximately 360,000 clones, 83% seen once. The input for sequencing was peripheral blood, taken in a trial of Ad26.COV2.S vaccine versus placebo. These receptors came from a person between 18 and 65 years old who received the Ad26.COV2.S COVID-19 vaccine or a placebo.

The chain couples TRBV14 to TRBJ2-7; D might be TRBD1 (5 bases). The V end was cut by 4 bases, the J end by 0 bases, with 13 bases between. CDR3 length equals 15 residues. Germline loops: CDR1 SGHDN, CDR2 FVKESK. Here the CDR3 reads CASSRGHMSSYEQYF. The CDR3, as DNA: TGTGCCAGCAGCCGGGGCCATATGAGCTCCTACGAGCAGTACTTC. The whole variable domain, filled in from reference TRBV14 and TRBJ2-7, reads EAGVTQFPSHSVIEKGQTVTLRCDPISGHDNLYWYRRVMGKEIKFLLHFVKESKQDESGMPNNRFLAERTGGTYSTLKVQPAELEDSGVYFCASSRGHMSSYEQYFGPGTRLTVT.

As DNA, the CDR3 is TGTGCCAGCAGCTTAGCACCGGCCGGCTACACCTTC. It is translated as CASSLAPAGYTF. The chain has TRBV5-6 and TRBJ1-2; D is uncertain. The CDR3 consists of 12 residues. V was shortened by 2 bases and J by 8 bases, with 10 bases between the two germline ends. CDR1 SGHDT and CDR2 YYEEEE come from the germline V gene.

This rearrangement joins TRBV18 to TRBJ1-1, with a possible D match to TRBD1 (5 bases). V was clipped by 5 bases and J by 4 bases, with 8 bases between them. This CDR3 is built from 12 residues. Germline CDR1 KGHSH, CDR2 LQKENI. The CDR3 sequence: CASSMQGTEAFF. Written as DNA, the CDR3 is TGTGCCAGCTCAATGCAGGGCACTGAAGCTTTCTTT.

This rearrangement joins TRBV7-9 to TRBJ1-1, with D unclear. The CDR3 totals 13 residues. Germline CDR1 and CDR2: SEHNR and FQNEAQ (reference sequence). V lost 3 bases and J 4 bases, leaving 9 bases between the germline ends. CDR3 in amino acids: CASSFFWGTEAFF. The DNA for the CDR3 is TGTGCCAGCAGCTTCTTTTGGGGCACTGAAGCTTTCTTT.

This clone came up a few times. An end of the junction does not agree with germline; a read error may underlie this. CDR3 bases: TGTGCCAGCAGCGTAGCCGGGACAGGGGGAGATTCACCCCTCCACTTT. This gives the protein CASSVAGTGGDSPLHF. The V and J genes are TRBV7-9 and TRBJ1-6; TRBD1 matches 11 bases. This CDR3 spans 16 amino acids. The V gene's germline CDR1 is SEHNR and CDR2 FQNEAQ (reference sequence).

The CDR3 reads CASTLGPMNTEAFF. CDR3 nucleotide sequence: TGTGCCAGCACCTTGGGACCGATGAACACTGAAGCTTTCTTT. V usage is TRBV9 and J usage is TRBJ1-1, with D tentatively TRBD1 (5 bases). Per the germline V gene, CDR1 is SGDLS and CDR2 is YYNGEE. The CDR3 extends over 14 amino acids. The V and J ends lost 6 bases and 0 bases respectively, with 12 bases between them.

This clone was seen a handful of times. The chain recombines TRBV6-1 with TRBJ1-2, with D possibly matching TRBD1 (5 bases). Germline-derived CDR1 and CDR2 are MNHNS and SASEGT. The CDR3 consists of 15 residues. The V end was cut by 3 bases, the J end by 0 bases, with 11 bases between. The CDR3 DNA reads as TGTGCCAGCAGTGAGTTTGGGGGAGCTAACTATGGCTACACCTTC. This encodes CASSEFGGANYGYTF.

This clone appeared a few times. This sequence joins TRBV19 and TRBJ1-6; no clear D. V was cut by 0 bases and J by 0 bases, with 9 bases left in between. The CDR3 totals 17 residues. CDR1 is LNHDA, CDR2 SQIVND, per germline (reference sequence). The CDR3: CASSIDLPSSYNSPLHF. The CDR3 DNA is TGTGCCAGTAGTATAGATCTGCCGAGCTCCTATAATTCACCCCTCCACTTT.

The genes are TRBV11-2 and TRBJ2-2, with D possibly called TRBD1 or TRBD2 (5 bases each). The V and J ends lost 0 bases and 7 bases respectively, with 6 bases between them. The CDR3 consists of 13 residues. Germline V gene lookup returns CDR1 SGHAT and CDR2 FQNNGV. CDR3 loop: CASSLDGGGELFF. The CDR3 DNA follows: TGTGCCAGCAGCTTAGATGGGGGCGGGGAGCTGTTTTTT.

DNA for the CDR3: TGTGCCAGCAGCTTAGTTGGCCCAGGGCCGGGCGGAAACACCATATATTTT. It yields the protein CASSLVGPGPGGNTIYF. This chain links TRBV7-2 with TRBJ1-3, with D perhaps TRBD1 (5 bases). The ends were cut back, 1 base at V and 4 bases at J, with 17 bases in the middle. Per germline, CDR1 SGHTA and CDR2 FQGNSA. The CDR3 spans 17 residues.

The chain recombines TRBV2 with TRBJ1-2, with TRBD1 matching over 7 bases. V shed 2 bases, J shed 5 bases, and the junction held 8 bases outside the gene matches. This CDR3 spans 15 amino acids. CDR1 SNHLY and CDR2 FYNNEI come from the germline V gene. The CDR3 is CASSEIEGAGYGYTF. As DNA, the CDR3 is TGTGCCAGCAGTGAAATCGAGGGGGCTGGGTATGGCTACACCTTC.